This T cell receptor beta chain was found in a study of early T cells in non-severe SARS-CoV-2 infection. Study context: The authors sequenced bulk RNA from unsorted whole blood, leaving chains unpaired. The study's findings and limits: Using VDJdb, the matching emphasized anti-spike CD8 responses while missing private and CD4 specificities.

The TCR library protocol attached unique molecular identifiers to the individual cDNA molecules. TCRdb re-called the 5' RACE reads through MiXCR, storing one row per CDR3 protein. The sample records about 83,000 distinct CDR3 sequences, roughly an eighth being singletons. The CDR3 covers 11 residues. Germline lookup yields CDR1 MGHDK and CDR2 SYGVNS. The table lists this clonotype with a few counts. The antigen is undetermined. One junction end does not reproduce the germline sequence, and a read error may be involved. The sample was whole blood. This TCR came from an adult who was a healthcare worker with PCR-confirmed SARS-CoV-2 infection or an uninfected control (not recorded which). This chain joins TRBV25-1 and TRBJ1-2, with 9 bases lining up with TRBD1. CDR3 protein: CASSTGGLSFF. CDR3 coding DNA: TGTGCCAGTTCAACAGGGGGCTTATCCTTCTTC.